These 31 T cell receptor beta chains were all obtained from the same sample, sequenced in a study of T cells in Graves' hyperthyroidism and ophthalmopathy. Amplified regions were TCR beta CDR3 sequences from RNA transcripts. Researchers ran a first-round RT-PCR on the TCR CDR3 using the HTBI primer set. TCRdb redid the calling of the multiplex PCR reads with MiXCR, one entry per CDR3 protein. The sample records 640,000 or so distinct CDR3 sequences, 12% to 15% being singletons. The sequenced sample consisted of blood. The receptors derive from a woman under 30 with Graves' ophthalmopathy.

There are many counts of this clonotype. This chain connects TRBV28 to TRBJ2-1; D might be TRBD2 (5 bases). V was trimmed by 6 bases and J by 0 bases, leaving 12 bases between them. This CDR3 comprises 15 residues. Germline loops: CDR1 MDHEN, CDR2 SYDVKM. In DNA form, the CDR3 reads TGTGCCAGCAGGTTGTTGGGGAGCTCCTACAATGAGCAGTTCTTC. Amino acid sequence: CASRLLGSSYNEQFF. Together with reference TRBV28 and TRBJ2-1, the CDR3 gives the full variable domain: DVKVTQSSRYLVKRTGEKVFLECVQDMDHENMFWYRQDPGLGLRLIYFSYDVKMKEKGDIPEGYSVSREKKERFSLILESASTNQTSMYLCASRLLGSSYNEQFFGPGTRLTVL.

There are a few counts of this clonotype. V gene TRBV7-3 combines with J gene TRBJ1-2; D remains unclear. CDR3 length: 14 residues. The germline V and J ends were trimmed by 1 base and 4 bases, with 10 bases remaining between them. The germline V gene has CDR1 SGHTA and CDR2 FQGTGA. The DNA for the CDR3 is TGTGCCAGCAGCTTAATGCCCAGCAGCTATGGCTACACCTTC. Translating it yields CASSLMPSSYGYTF. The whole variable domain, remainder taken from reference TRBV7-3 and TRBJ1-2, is GAGVSQTPSNKVTEKGKYVELRCDPISGHTALYWYRQSLGQGPEFLIYFQGTGAADDSGLPNDRFFAVRPEGSVSTLKIQRTERGDSAVYLCASSLMPSSYGYTFGSGTRLTVV.

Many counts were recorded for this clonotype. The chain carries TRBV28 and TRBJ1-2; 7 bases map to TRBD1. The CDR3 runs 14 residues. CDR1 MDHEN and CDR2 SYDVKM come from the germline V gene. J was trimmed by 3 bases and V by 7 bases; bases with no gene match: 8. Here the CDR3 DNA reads TGTGCCAGCACAACAGGGGCGGTTCACTATGGCTACACCTTC. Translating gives CASTTGAVHYGYTF.

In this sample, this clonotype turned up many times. CDR3 residues: CASTSWQANEQYF. CDR3 coding DNA: TGTGCCAGCACGTCGTGGCAGGCAAACGAGCAGTACTTC. The V gene is TRBV28, the J gene TRBJ2-7; D remains unclear. CDR1 is MDHEN, CDR2 SYDVKM, per germline. V lost 7 bases and J lost 5, with 15 bases in between. The CDR3 sequence is 13 residues long.

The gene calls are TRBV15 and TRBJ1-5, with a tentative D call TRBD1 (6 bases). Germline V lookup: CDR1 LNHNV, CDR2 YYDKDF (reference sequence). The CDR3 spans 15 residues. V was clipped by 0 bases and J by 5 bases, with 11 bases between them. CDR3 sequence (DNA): TGTGCCACCAGCAGAGATCTCAGGGGCCATCAGCCCCAGCATTTT. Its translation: CATSRDLRGHQPQHF.

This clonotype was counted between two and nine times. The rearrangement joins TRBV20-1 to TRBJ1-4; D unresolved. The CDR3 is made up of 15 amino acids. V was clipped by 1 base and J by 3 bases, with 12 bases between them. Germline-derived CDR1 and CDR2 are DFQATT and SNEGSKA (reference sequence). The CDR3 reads CSARAPATSNEKLFF. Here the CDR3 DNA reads TGCAGTGCTAGAGCCCCGGCAACTTCTAATGAAAAACTGTTTTTT.

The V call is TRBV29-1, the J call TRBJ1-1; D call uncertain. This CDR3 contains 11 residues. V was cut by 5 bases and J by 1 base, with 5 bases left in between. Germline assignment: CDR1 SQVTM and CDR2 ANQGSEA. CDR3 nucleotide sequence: TGCAGCGTTCTACAGAACACTGAAGCTTTCTTT. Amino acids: CSVLQNTEAFF.

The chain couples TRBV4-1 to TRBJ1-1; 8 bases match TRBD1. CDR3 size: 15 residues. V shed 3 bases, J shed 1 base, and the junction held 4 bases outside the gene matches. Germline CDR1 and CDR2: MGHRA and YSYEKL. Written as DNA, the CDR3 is TGCGCCAGCAGCCATGTACAGGGGGGGAACACTGAAGCTTTCTTT. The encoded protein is CASSHVQGGNTEAFF.

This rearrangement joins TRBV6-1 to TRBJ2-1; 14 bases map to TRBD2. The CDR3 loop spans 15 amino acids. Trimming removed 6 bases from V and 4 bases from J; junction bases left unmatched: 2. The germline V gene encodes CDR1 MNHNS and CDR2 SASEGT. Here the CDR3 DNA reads TGTGCCAGCAGGAGGACTAGCGGGAGGTACAATGAGCAGTTCTTC. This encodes CASRRTSGRYNEQFF.

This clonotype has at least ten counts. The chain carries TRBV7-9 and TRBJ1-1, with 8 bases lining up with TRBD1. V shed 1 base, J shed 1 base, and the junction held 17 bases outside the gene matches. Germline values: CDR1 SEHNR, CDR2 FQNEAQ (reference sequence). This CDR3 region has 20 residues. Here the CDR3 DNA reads TGTGCCAGCAGCTTAGTGATACTATCCGGGACAGGACGAGGGAACACTGAAGCTTTCTTT. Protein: CASSLVILSGTGRGNTEAFF.

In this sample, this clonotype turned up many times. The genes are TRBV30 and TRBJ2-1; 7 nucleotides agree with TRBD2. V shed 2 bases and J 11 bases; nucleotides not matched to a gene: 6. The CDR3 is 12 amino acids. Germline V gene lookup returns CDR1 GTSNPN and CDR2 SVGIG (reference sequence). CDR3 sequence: CAWSPWEGKQFF. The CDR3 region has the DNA TGTGCCTGGAGTCCATGGGAGGGGAAGCAGTTCTTC.

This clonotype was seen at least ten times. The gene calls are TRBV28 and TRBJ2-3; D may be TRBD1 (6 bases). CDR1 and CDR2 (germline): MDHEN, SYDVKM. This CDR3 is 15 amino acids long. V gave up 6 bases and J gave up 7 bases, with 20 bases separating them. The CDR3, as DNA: TGTGCCAGCAGCACCGAGGGGGAGACACGCAATACGCAGTATTTT. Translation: CASSTEGETRNTQYF.

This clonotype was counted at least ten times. This chain's CDR3 is CATSDLPGGETQYF. The CDR3 region has the DNA TGTGCCACCAGTGATTTACCAGGGGGGGAGACCCAGTACTTC. The V call is TRBV24-1, the J call TRBJ2-5, with a weak D call TRBD1 (7 bases). The V end lost 1 base, the J end lost 5 bases, and 10 bases lay between the germline ends. Per germline, CDR1 KGHDR and CDR2 SFDVKD. The CDR3 loop spans 14 amino acids.

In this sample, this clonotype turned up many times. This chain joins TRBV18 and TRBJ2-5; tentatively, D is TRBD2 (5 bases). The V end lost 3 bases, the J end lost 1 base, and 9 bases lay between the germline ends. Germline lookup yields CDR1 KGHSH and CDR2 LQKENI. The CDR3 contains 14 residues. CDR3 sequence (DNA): TGTGCCAGCTCACCGCCGGGGTTCCAAGAGACCCAGTACTTC. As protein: CASSPPGFQETQYF.

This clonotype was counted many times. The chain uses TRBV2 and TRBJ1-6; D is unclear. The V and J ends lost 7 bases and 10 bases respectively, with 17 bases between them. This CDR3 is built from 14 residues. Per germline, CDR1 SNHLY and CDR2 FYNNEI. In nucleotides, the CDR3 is TGTGCCAGCACCCTGAGGGAGATCGGGTCACCCCTCCACTTT. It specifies CASTLREIGSPLHF.

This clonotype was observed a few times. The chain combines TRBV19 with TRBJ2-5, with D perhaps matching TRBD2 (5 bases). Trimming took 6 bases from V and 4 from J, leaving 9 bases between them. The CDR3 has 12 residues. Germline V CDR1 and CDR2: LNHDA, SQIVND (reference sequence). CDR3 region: CASRSEGETQYF. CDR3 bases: TGTGCCAGTAGATCCGAGGGAGAGACCCAGTACTTC.

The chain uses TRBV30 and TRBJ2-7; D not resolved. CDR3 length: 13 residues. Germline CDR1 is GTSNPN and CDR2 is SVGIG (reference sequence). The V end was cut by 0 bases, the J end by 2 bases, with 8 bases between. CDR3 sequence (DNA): TGTGCCTGGAGTGTAGTGCCTACCTACGAGCAGTACTTC. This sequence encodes CAWSVVPTYEQYF.

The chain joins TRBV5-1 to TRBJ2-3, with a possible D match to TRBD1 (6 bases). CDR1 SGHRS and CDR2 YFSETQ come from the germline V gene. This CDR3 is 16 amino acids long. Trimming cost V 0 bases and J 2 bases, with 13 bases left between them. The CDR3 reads CASSLVGTSFTDTQYF. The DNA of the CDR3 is TGCGCCAGCAGCTTGGTGGGGACAAGCTTCACAGATACGCAGTATTTT. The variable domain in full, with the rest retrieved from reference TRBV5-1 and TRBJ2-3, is KAGVTQTPRYLIKTRGQQVTLSCSPISGHRSVSWYQQTPGQGLQFLFEYFSETQRNKGNFPGRFSGRQFSNSRSEMNVSTLELGDSALYLCASSLVGTSFTDTQYFGPGTRLTVL.

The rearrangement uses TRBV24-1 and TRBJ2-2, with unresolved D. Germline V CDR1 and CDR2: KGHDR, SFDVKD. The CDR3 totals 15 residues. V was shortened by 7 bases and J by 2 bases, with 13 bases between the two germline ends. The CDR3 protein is CATRETVGNTGELFF. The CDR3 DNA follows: TGTGCCACCAGGGAGACGGTGGGAAACACCGGGGAGCTGTTTTTT.

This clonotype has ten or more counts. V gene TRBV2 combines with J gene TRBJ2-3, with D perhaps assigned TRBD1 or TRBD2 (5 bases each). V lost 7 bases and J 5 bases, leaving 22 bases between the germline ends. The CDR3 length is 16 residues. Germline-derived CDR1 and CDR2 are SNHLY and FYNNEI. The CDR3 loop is CASTVQRWGPKDTQYF. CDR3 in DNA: TGTGCCAGCACTGTACAGCGGTGGGGACCCAAAGATACGCAGTATTTT.

CDR3 in amino acids: CATSDSTLDTQYF. The CDR3 region has the DNA TGTGCCACCAGTGATTCGACCCTAGATACGCAGTATTTT. V usage is TRBV24-1 and J usage is TRBJ2-3; D call uncertain. V was cut by 2 bases and J by 5 bases, with 7 bases left in between. The CDR3 totals 13 residues. Germline CDR1 reads KGHDR; CDR2 reads SFDVKD.

The CDR3 region has the DNA TGTGCCAGCAGTGATTTGGAACAGGGACCTGGTGGCTACACCTTC. This gives the protein CASSDLEQGPGGYTF. The chain employs TRBV28 and TRBJ1-2; D is possibly TRBD1 (6 bases). V was shortened by 5 bases and J by 7 bases, with 20 bases between the two germline ends. The CDR3 is made up of 15 amino acids. The V gene's germline CDR1 is MDHEN and CDR2 SYDVKM.

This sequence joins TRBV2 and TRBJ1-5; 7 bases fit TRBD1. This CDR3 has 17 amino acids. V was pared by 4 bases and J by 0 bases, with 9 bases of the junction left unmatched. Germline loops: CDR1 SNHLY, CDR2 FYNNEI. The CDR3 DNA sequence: TGTGCCAGCAGTGTGTTCGACAGGGATTATAGCAATCAGCCCCAGCATTTT. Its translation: CASSVFDRDYSNQPQHF.

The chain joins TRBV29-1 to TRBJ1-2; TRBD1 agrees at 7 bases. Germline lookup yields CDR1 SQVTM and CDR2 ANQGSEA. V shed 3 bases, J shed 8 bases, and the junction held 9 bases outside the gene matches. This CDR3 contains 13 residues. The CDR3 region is CSVEYAGGGGYTF. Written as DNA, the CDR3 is TGCAGCGTTGAGTATGCAGGGGGTGGAGGCTACACCTTC. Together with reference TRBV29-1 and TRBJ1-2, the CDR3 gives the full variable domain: SAVISQKPSRDICQRGTSLTIQCQVDSQVTMMFWYRQQPGQSLTLIATANQGSEATYESGFVIDKFPISRPNLTFSTLTVSNMSPEDSSIYLCSVEYAGGGGYTFGSGTRLTVV.

The CDR3 reads CSATPQSGRAHFSYEQFF. CDR3 nucleotides: TGCAGTGCTACCCCCCAAAGCGGGAGGGCCCATTTTTCATATGAGCAGTTCTTC. V gene TRBV20-1 combines with J gene TRBJ2-1; 10 positions agree with TRBD2. The V gene end was trimmed by 4 bases and the J gene end by 8 bases; junction bases not matched to a gene: 20. The CDR3 extends over 18 amino acids. Germline CDR1 and CDR2: DFQATT and SNEGSKA (reference sequence).

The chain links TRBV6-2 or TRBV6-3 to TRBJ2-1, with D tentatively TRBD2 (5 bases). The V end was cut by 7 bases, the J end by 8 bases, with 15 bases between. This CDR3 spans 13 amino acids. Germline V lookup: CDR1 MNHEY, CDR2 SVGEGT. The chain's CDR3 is CASKLARVHEQFF. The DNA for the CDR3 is TGTGCCAGCAAATTAGCGAGGGTACATGAGCAGTTCTTC.

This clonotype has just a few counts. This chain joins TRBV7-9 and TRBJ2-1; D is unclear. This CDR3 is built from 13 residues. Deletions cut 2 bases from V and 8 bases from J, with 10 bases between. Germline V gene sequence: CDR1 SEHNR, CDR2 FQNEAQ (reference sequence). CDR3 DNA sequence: TGTGCCAGCAGCTTAACGGCTGGGGATGAGCAGTTCTTC. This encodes CASSLTAGDEQFF.

The CDR3 DNA follows: TGTGCCAGTACCCACTGGGATGGAAACACCATATATTTT. It translates to CASTHWDGNTIYF. V and J are TRBV19 and TRBJ1-3; D uncertain. Trimming cost V 7 bases and J 3 bases, with 10 bases left between them. Germline V gene lookup returns CDR1 LNHDA and CDR2 SQIVND (reference sequence). This CDR3 comprises 13 residues.

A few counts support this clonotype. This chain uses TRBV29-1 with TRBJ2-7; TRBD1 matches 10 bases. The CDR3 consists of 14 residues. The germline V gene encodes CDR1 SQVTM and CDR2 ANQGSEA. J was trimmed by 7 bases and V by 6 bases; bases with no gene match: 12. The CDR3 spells CSVATGGSHREQYF. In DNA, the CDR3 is TGCAGCGTAGCGACAGGGGGCTCCCATCGGGAGCAGTACTTC.

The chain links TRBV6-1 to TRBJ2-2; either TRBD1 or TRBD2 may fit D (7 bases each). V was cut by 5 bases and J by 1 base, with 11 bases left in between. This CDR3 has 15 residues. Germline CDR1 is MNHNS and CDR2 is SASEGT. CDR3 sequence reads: CASSRGDRNTGELFF. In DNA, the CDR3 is TGTGCCAGCAGTCGGGGGGACAGGAACACCGGGGAGCTGTTTTTT.

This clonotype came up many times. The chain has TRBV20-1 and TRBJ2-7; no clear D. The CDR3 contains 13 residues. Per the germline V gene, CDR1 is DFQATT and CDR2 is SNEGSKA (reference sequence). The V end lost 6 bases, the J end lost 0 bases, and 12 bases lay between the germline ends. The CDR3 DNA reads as TGCAGTGCCTCCGACGGGCCCTCCTACGAGCAGTACTTC. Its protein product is CSASDGPSYEQYF.